The source of this T cell receptor beta chain is a study of CD8+ T cells in alopecia areata. Study at large: It was oral tofacitinib, at 5 to 10 mg twice daily, that treated patients received.

The CDR3 length is 17 residues. Trimming removed 0 bases at V and 8 bases at J, with 20 bases between. Germline values: CDR1 LGHNA, CDR2 YSLEER. Described treatment: oral pan-JAK inhibitor, 5-10 mg twice daily. Sequencing used cDNA as its template, made by extracting RNA and reverse transcribing it. TCRdb keeps only in-frame clones here, not all; method: immunoSEQ multiplex PCR. The sample has about 150,000 clones, roughly 52% seen once; the top ten hold roughly 15%. This clone was detected a few times. The chain is built from TRBV4-3 and TRBJ2-1; D remains ambiguous. Specimen: CD8+ T cells sorted from blood, collected at week 4, from a patient treated with tofacitinib. The source of this sequence is a human donor with alopecia areata. In DNA form, the CDR3 reads TGCGCCAGCAGCCAAGATTGGGAAAGGAGTGACGAGGATGAGCAGTTCTTC. The encoded protein is CASSQDWERSDEDEQFF.